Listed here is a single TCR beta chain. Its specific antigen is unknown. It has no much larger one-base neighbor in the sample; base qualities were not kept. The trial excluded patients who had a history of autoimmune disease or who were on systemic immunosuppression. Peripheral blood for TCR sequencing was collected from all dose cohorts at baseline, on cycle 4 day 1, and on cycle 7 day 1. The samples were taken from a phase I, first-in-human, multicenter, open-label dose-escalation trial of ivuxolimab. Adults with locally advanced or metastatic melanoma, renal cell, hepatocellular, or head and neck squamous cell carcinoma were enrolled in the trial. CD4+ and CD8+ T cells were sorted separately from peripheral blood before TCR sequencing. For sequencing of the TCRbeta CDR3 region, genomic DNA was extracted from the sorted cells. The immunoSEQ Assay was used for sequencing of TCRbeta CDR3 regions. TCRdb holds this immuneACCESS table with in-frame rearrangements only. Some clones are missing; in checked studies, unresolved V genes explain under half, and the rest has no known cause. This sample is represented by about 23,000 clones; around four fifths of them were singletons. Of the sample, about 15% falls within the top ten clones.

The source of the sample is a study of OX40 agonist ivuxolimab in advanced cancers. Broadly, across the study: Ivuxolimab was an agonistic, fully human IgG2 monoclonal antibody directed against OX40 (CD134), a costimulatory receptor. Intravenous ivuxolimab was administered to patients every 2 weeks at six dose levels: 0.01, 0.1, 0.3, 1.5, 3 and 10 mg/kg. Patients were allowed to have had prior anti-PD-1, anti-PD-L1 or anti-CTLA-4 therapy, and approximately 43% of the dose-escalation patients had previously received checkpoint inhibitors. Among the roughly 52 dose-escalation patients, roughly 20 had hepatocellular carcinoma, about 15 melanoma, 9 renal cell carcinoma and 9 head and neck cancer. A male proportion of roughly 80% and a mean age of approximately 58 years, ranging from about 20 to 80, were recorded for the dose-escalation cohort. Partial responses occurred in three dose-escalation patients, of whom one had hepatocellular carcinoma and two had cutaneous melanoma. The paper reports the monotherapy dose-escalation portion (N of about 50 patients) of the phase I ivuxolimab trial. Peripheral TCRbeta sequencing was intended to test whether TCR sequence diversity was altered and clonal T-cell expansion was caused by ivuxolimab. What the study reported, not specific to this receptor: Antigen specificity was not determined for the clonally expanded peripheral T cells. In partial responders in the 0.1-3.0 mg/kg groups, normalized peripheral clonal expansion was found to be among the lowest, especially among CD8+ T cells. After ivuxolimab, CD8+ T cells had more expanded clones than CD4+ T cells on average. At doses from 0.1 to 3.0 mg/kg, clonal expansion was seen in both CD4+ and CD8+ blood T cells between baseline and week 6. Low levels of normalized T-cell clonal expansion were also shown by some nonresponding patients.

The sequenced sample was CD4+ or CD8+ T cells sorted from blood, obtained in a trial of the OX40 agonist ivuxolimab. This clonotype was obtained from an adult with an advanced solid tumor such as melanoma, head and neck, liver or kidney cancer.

The nucleotide sequence reads TGTGCCAGCAGCCAAGATCACGGGGAAGAGACCCAGTACTTC. Its coded protein is CASSQDHGEETQYF. The chain uses TRBV4-2 and TRBJ2-5, with a tentative D gene TRBD2 over 5 matching bases. The germline V gene supplies CDR1 LGHNA and CDR2 YNFKEQ. The junction carries 8 bases between V and J, which are trimmed by 0 bases and 3 bases respectively. Reading from cysteine to phenylalanine, the CDR3 counts 14 amino acids. Solely the CDR3 DNA is kept, with 42 bases framed from the first base.